These T cell receptor beta chains were read from a single sample in a study of T cells in localized non-small cell lung cancer. Clones were read by immunoSEQ multiplex PCR, and TCRdb kept only the in-frame ones, dropping some. In the table there are roughly 35,000 clones, about nine tenths of which are singletons. Here the sequenced sample was peripheral blood, taken before any cancer treatment. These receptor sequences come from a woman aged 40-70 years with stage I lung adenocarcinoma. Each CDR3 is given with its conserved first and last residue. The D gene is left open where the match is weak. Only some rows state a clone size, as once, few, many or a class for expanded clones.

d_call	v_call	clone_size	j_call	cdr3_aa	cdr3_nt
TRBD1	TRBV7-9	.	TRBJ2-7	CASSGGTGAHEQYF	TGTGCCAGCAGCGGGGGGACAGGGGCTCACGAGCAGTACTTC
TRBD1	TRBV18	.	TRBJ2-7	CASSPGTGIVYEQYF	TGTGCCAGCTCACCCGGGACAGGGATTGTGTACGAGCAGTACTTC
TRBD2	TRBV13	.	TRBJ2-1	CASSTTSGSYNEQFF	TGTGCCAGCAGCACGACTAGCGGCTCCTACAATGAGCAGTTCTTC
.	TRBV7-2	.	TRBJ2-3	CASSTSGQHQRIDTQYF	TGTGCCAGCAGCACCTCAGGACAGCACCAGCGGATTGATACGCAGTATTTT
TRBD2	TRBV2	.	TRBJ2-3	CASSGGLAGTQYF	TGTGCCAGCAGTGGCGGCCTAGCGGGTACGCAGTATTTT
TRBD1	TRBV19	.	TRBJ2-7	CASSMRQGTYEQYF	TGTGCCAGTAGTATGCGACAGGGTACCTACGAGCAGTACTTC
.	TRBV7-2	medium-sized	TRBJ2-1	CASSLVPSTNEQFF	TGTGCCAGCAGCTTAGTTCCCTCCACCAATGAGCAGTTCTTC
.	TRBV7-2	.	TRBJ2-3	CASSAGGTTDTQYF	TGTGCCAGCAGCGCAGGCGGGACCACAGATACGCAGTATTTT
.	TRBV7-3	.	TRBJ2-2	CASSSRGELFF	TGTGCCAGCAGCTCCAGGGGTGAGCTGTTTTTT
.	TRBV5-1	.	TRBJ2-7	CASSSLDNSLPYEQYF	TGCGCCAGCAGCTCTTTAGACAACAGCCTCCCCTACGAGCAGTACTTC
.	TRBV2	.	TRBJ2-2	CASSEGGAGTGELFF	TGTGCCAGCAGTGAAGGGGGGGCTGGCACCGGGGAGCTGTTTTTT
TRBD1	TRBV5-4	few	TRBJ1-6	CASSLQGVNSPLHF	TGTGCCAGCAGCTTGCAGGGGGTGAATTCACCCCTCCACTTT
.	TRBV5-6	once	TRBJ2-5	CASSLASGYFQETQYF	TGTGCCAGCAGCTTGGCGAGTGGGTACTTCCAAGAGACCCAGTACTTC
.	TRBV2	.	TRBJ1-2	CASSGVGAFLGGYTF	TGTGCCAGCAGTGGAGTTGGTGCCTTTCTAGGGGGCTACACCTTC
.	TRBV21-1	.	TRBJ1-2	CASSRDGYYGYTF	TGTGCCAGCAGCAGGGACGGATACTATGGCTACACCTTC